One sample yielded the 30 T cell receptor beta chains listed below, sequenced in a study of cytomegalovirus exposure and HLA in healthy donors. PCR primers comprised 60 Vbeta and 13 Jbeta primers. The repertoire was sequenced with immunoSEQ multiplex PCR; TCRdb's copy has only in-frame clones and lacks some. The sample records about 130,000 clones, roughly 80% being singletons. The sequencing input was PBMCs. The receptor set was obtained from a female donor in good health and CMV-seronegative.

The V and J genes are TRBV18 and TRBJ1-2, with TRBD1 as a possible D gene (5 bases). Per the germline V gene, CDR1 is KGHSH and CDR2 is LQKENI. Trimming removed 3 bases at V and 2 bases at J, with 10 bases between. The CDR3 runs to 14 residues. The CDR3 protein is CASSPGQVNYGYTF. The CDR3 DNA reads as TGTGCCAGCTCACCGGGGCAGGTGAACTATGGCTACACCTTC.

This clone has a handful of counts. The chain is built from TRBV7-6 and TRBJ1-4, with D perhaps TRBD1 (5 bases). V lost 3 bases and J 4 bases, leaving 9 bases between the germline ends. Germline V gene lookup returns CDR1 SGHVS and CDR2 FNYEAQ. This CDR3 is 14 amino acids long. CDR3 sequence (DNA): TGTGCCAGCAGCTTGCAGGGAAATAATGAAAAACTGTTTTTT. This sequence encodes CASSLQGNNEKLFF. The full variable domain, with the rest looked up from reference TRBV7-6 and TRBJ1-4, is GAGVSQSPRYKVTKRGQDVALRCDPISGHVSLYWYRQALGQGPEFLTYFNYEAQQDKSGLPNDRFSAERPEGSISTLTIQRTEQRDSAMYRCASSLQGNNEKLFFGSGTQLSVL.

Turning to this clone: The same CDR3 arises from other DNA sequences in this sample as well. The chain uses TRBV25-1 and TRBJ2-5; 8 bases are shared with TRBD1. This CDR3 comprises 16 residues. CDR1 and CDR2 from the germline V gene are MGHDK and SYGVNS. V was clipped by 4 bases and J by 4 bases; unmatched bases: 11. Here the CDR3 DNA reads TGTGCCAGCAGTGGGACAGGGATTCTAGCAGGAGAGACCCAGTACTTC. Residues: CASSGTGILAGETQYF.

J is TRBJ2-5 and V is TRBV6-1; the match to TRBD1 covers 10 bases. The J call may be wrong; the DNA end is better matched by TRBJ2-7. This CDR3 region has 15 residues. Germline V gene sequence: CDR1 MNHNS, CDR2 SASEGT. CDR3 nucleotides: TGTGCCAGCAGTGAAGCGGGGACAGGGGACTACGAGCAGTACTTC. Protein product: CASSEAGTGDYEQYF.

J is TRBJ2-7 and V is TRBV28, with 8 bases matching TRBD2. The germline CDR1 and CDR2 sequences are MDHEN and SYDVKM. There are 14 residues in the CDR3. V lost 1 base and J lost 6; bases outside the gene matches: 5. The CDR3 DNA reads TGTGCCAGCAGTTTATTAGGACTAGCTCCCGAGCAGTACTTC. Residues: CASSLLGLAPEQYF.

The rearrangement links TRBV27 to TRBJ1-1; TRBD1 might be the D (6 bases). Germline CDR1 MNHEY, CDR2 SMNVEV (reference sequence). The CDR3 sequence is 13 residues long. The V end was cut by 5 bases, the J end by 1 base, with 8 bases between. The CDR3 DNA reads as TGTGCCAGCAGTATGACAGGGAACACTGAAGCTTTCTTT. Protein sequence: CASSMTGNTEAFF.

The chain combines TRBV6-6 with TRBJ1-5; D gene ambiguous. Germline V lookup: CDR1 MNHNY, CDR2 SVGAGI (reference sequence). V was cut by 3 bases and J by 6 bases, with 6 bases left in between. The CDR3 spans 12 residues. The CDR3 DNA is TGTGCCAGCAGTTATGAGGGTCAGCCCCAGCATTTT. Its protein product is CASSYEGQPQHF.

V usage is TRBV12-5 and J usage is TRBJ1-2; 8 bases are a match to TRBD1. The germline V gene encodes CDR1 LGHNT and CDR2 FRNRAP. With 6 bases clipped from V and 3 bases from J, the junction kept 3 bases outside the gene matches. The CDR3 covers 13 residues. The CDR3 is CASGSDRDYGYTF. The CDR3 DNA reads as TGTGCTAGTGGCTCGGACAGGGACTATGGCTACACCTTC.

This chain uses TRBV18 with TRBJ1-1; 12 bases are shared with TRBD1. The germline V gene encodes CDR1 KGHSH and CDR2 LQKENI. CDR3 length: 17 residues. Losses at the gene ends were 4 bases for V and 4 bases for J; bases not matched to a gene: 10. The CDR3 region has the DNA TGTGCCAGCTCACGGAGTATCGGGACAGGGGGCGTCACTGAAGCTTTCTTT. It encodes CASSRSIGTGGVTEAFF.

V and J are TRBV2 and TRBJ2-5, with 8 bases that match TRBD1. Germline V gives CDR1 SNHLY, CDR2 FYNNEI. J gave up 4 bases and V 7 bases, and 5 bases lay outside the gene matches. This CDR3 is built from 13 residues. In DNA form, the CDR3 reads TGTGCCAGCATCAGGGGGCATAGAGAGACCCAGTACTTC. Residues: CASIRGHRETQYF.

Points on this clone: This sample also contains other DNA sequences that code for the same CDR3. The chain joins TRBV7-9 to TRBJ1-2; 7 nucleotides align to TRBD1. J lost 5 bases, V lost 5 bases, and 8 bases had no gene match. This CDR3 has 14 residues. Germline V gives CDR1 SEHNR, CDR2 FQNEAQ (reference sequence). The CDR3 spells CASSPGQLNYGYTF. In DNA, the CDR3 is TGTGCCAGCAGCCCGGGACAGCTAAATTATGGCTACACCTTC.

This clone has a single count. V gene TRBV28 combines with J gene TRBJ1-6, with D possibly TRBD1 on 5 matching bases. CDR1 and CDR2 (germline): MDHEN, SYDVKM. V was clipped by 9 bases and J by 7 bases, with 13 bases between them. There are 13 residues in the CDR3. For the CDR3, the DNA is TGTGCCAGTAGGCGGCGGGACAATTCACCCCTCCACTTT. It is translated as CASRRRDNSPLHF.

This chain uses TRBV6-6 with TRBJ2-5; 11 positions match TRBD2. Germline assignment: CDR1 MNHNY and CDR2 SVGAGI (reference sequence). CDR3 length: 14 residues. After removal of 6 bases from V and 5 bases from J, the junction contained 5 bases not matched to a gene. CDR3 DNA: TGTGCCAGCAGGGTAGCGGGAGGGCCGGAGACCCAGTACTTC. This encodes CASRVAGGPETQYF.

The chain carries TRBV4-1 and TRBJ2-7; D might be TRBD1 (5 bases). The CDR3 has 16 residues. Trimming took 0 bases from V and 4 from J, leaving 16 bases between them. Per germline, CDR1 MGHRA and CDR2 YSYEKL. The CDR3 DNA reads as TGCGCCAGCAGCCAAGATACGCAGGGTGAACCGTACGAGCAGTACTTC. As protein: CASSQDTQGEPYEQYF.

This clone is a singleton in its sample. The chain carries TRBV19 and TRBJ2-7; 8 bases align to TRBD1. Germline-derived CDR1 and CDR2 are LNHDA and SQIVND (reference sequence). The V segment lost 4 bases and the J segment 3 bases; nucleotides outside the gene matches: 8. The CDR3 spans 15 residues. In DNA, the CDR3 is TGTGCCAGTAGTACTGGACAGGGTCAAATCTACGAGCAGTACTTC. This encodes CASSTGQGQIYEQYF.

The chain uses TRBV5-4 and TRBJ2-5; 12 bases are a match to TRBD1. V was pared by 4 bases and J by 4 bases, with 8 bases of the junction left unmatched. The CDR3 loop spans 16 amino acids. Germline V gene lookup returns CDR1 SGHNT and CDR2 YYREEE (reference sequence). The CDR3 region has the DNA TGTGCCAGCAGCAAGGGCGGGACAGGGGGCCCAGAGACCCAGTACTTC. It specifies CASSKGGTGGPETQYF.

V usage is TRBV9 and J usage is TRBJ2-3, with D possibly being TRBD1 (6 bases). The CDR3 runs to 15 residues. Trimming cost V 0 bases and J 5 bases, with 13 bases left between them. Germline assignment: CDR1 SGDLS and CDR2 YYNGEE. The DNA for the CDR3 is TGTGCCAGCAGCGTAGAAGGGACAACTCGAGATACGCAGTATTTT. Translation: CASSVEGTTRDTQYF.

The genes are TRBV19 and TRBJ1-3; D possibly corresponds to TRBD1 (5 bases). Germline V gives CDR1 LNHDA, CDR2 SQIVND (reference sequence). This CDR3 spans 15 amino acids. V was shortened by 4 bases and J by 0 bases, with 10 bases between the two germline ends. The CDR3 DNA reads TGTGCCAGTAGTAAGGGGTACTACTCTGGAAACACCATATATTTT. Its translation is CASSKGYYSGNTIYF.

On this clone itself: One end of the junction does not line up with germline, which may come from a read error. The CDR3 loop is CSSSLGGGGTSGYTF. Here the CDR3 DNA reads TGTTCCAGCAGCTTAGGGGGCGGGGGGACGTCTGGCTACACCTTC. The chain is built from TRBV7-9 and TRBJ1-2; TRBD1 matches 7 bases. The germline V gene has CDR1 SEHNR and CDR2 FQNEAQ (reference sequence). The CDR3 length is 15 residues.

The sample holds a few counts of this clone. In DNA, the CDR3 is TGTGCCAGCAGCCCAAATACGGGGGGGGGTGGAAACACCATATATTTT. Translating it yields CASSPNTGGGGNTIYF. The J gene is TRBJ1-3, the V gene TRBV9; possibly TRBD1 for D (5 bases). With 4 bases removed from V and 3 bases from J, the gap between germline ends came to 17 bases. The CDR3 is 16 residues long. Germline-derived CDR1 and CDR2 are SGDLS and YYNGEE.

This sequence joins TRBV30 and TRBJ2-3; 14 positions match TRBD2. J gave up 6 bases and V 3 bases, and 8 bases lay outside the gene matches. Looked up from germline, CDR1 is GTSNPN and CDR2 is SVGIG (reference sequence). This CDR3 is built from 16 residues. CDR3: CAWSPGLAGARDTQYF. The CDR3 coding sequence is TGTGCCTGGAGCCCGGGACTAGCGGGAGCCAGGGATACGCAGTATTTT.

This sequence joins TRBV7-9 and TRBJ1-3; TRBD1 aligns across 8 bases. Germline V gives CDR1 SEHNR, CDR2 FQNEAQ (reference sequence). This CDR3 contains 14 residues. J gave up 3 bases and V 10 bases, and 8 bases lay outside the gene matches. This CDR3 is CATARTGGGNTIYF. CDR3 coding DNA: TGTGCCACTGCCCGAACAGGGGGTGGAAACACCATATATTTT. The variable domain in full, completed from reference TRBV7-9 and TRBJ1-3, reads DTGVSQNPRHKITKRGQNVTFRCDPISEHNRLYWYRQTLGQGPEFLTYFQNEAQLEKSRLLSDRFSAERPKGSFSTLEIQRTEQGDSAMYLCATARTGGGNTIYFGEGSWLTVV.

This clone has just a few counts. The chain couples TRBV29-1 to TRBJ2-7; 8 bases map to TRBD1. The CDR3 runs 12 residues. Losses at the gene ends were 6 bases for V and 4 bases for J; bases not matched to a gene: 5. Germline V gene lookup returns CDR1 SQVTM and CDR2 ANQGSEA. The CDR3 nucleotides are TGCAGCGTCGGACAGGGCAGGTACGAGCAGTACTTC. Residues: CSVGQGRYEQYF.

This chain joins TRBV6-5 and TRBJ2-5; 7 nucleotides match TRBD2. After removal of 2 bases from V and 5 bases from J, the junction contained 8 bases not matched to a gene. This CDR3 region has 15 residues. The germline V gene has CDR1 MNHEY and CDR2 SVGAGI. The CDR3 reads CASSYNLREGETQYF. The CDR3 nucleotides read TGTGCCAGCAGTTACAATCTTAGGGAGGGTGAGACCCAGTACTTC.

V gene TRBV5-1 combines with J gene TRBJ1-5; TRBD1 might be the D (5 bases). V gave up 1 base and J gave up 0 bases, with 8 bases separating them. CDR1 and CDR2 (germline): SGHRS, YFSETQ. This CDR3 comprises 15 residues. The CDR3 sequence is CASSLTGDSNQPQHF. The CDR3 coding sequence is TGCGCCAGCAGCTTGACGGGGGATAGCAATCAGCCCCAGCATTTT.

The rearrangement uses TRBV28 and TRBJ2-7, with 9 bases identical to TRBD1. The CDR3 length is 14 residues. V lost 6 bases and J lost 4; bases outside the gene matches: 7. CDR1 is MDHEN, CDR2 SYDVKM, per germline. This CDR3 reads CASRGQGLKYEQYF. The CDR3 DNA reads TGTGCCAGCAGGGGACAGGGCCTCAAGTACGAGCAGTACTTC.

The gene calls are TRBV2 and TRBJ2-5, with D tentatively TRBD2 (8 bases). From germline, CDR1 is SNHLY and CDR2 FYNNEI. The CDR3 has 12 amino acids. Trimming cost V 4 bases and J 14 bases, with 17 bases left between them. The CDR3 loop is CASSVTGGTVYF. CDR3 coding DNA: TGTGCCAGCAGTGTAACGGGGGGGACAGTTTACTTC.

J is TRBJ1-6 and V is TRBV18; perhaps TRBD1 as D (5 bases). Germline lookup yields CDR1 KGHSH and CDR2 LQKENI. This CDR3 is built from 14 residues. Trimming cost V 2 bases and J 10 bases, with 12 bases left between them. The CDR3 bases are TGTGCCAGCTCACCAAGTCAGGGTGACTCACCCCTCCACTTT. It specifies CASSPSQGDSPLHF.

The chain carries TRBV18 and TRBJ1-2; no reliable D call. Germline-derived CDR1 and CDR2 are KGHSH and LQKENI. V shed 1 base and J shed 0 bases, with 15 bases lying between them. CDR3 length equals 17 residues. CDR3 DNA sequence: TGTGCCAGCTCACCACTTGTGGCGACAACTCCTAACTATGGCTACACCTTC. It specifies CASSPLVATTPNYGYTF.

The chain links TRBV5-1 to TRBJ2-2; D perhaps matches TRBD1 (5 bases). Trimming cost V 2 bases and J 6 bases, with 14 bases left between them. The CDR3 totals 15 residues. Germline-derived CDR1 and CDR2 are SGHRS and YFSETQ. Written as DNA, the CDR3 is TGCGCCAGCAGCTTCATTCAGGGCCCGTCCGGGGAGCTGTTTTTT. Translation gives CASSFIQGPSGELFF.